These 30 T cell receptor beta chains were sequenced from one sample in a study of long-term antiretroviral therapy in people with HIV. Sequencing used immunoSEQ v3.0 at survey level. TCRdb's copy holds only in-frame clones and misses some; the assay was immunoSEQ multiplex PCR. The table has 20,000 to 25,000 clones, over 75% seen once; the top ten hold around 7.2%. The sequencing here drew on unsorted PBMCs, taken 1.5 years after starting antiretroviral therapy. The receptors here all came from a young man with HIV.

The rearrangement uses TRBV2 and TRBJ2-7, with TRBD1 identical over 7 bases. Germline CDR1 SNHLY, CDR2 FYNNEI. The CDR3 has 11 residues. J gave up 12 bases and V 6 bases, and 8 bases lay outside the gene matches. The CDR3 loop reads CASRIGQAAYF. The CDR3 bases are TGTGCCAGCAGGATTGGACAGGCCGCGTACTTC.

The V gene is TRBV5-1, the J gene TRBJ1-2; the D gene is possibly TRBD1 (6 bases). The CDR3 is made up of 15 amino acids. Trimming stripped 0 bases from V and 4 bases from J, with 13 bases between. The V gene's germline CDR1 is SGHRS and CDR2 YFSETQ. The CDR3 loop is CASSLGDRITYGYTF. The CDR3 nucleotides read TGCGCCAGCAGCTTGGGAGACAGGATTACCTATGGCTACACCTTC.

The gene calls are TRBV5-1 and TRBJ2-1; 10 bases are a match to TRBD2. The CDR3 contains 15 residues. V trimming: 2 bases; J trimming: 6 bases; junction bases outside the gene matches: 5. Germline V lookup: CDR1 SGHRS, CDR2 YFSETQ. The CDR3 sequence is CASSFLAGATNEQFF. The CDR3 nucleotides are TGCGCCAGCAGCTTCCTAGCGGGAGCAACCAATGAGCAGTTCTTC.

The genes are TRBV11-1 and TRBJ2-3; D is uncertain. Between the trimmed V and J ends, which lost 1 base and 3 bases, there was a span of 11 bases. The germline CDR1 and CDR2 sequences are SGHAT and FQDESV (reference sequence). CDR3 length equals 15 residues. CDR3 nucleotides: TGTGCCAGCAGCTTAGTAGTGGGCAAAACAGATACGCAGTATTTT. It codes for CASSLVVGKTDTQYF.

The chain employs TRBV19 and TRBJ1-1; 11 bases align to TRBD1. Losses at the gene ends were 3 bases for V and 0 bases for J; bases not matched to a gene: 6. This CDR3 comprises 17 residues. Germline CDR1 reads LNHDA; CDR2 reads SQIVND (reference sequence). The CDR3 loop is CASSIGQGASMNTEAFF. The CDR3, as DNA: TGTGCCAGTAGTATCGGACAGGGGGCCAGTATGAACACTGAAGCTTTCTTT.

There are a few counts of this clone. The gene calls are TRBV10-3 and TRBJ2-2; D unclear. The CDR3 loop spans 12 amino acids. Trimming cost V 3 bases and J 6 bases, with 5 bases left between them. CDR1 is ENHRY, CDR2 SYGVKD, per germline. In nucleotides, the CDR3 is TGTGCCATCAGTGAAACCTCCGGGGAGCTGTTTTTT. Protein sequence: CAISETSGELFF.

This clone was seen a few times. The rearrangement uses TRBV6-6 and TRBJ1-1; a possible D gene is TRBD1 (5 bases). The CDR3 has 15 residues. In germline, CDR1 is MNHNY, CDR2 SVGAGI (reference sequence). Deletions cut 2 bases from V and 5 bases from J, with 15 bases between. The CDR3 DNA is TGTGCCAGCAGTTACGTAGAAAGGGGCGGTACTGAAGCTTTCTTT. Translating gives CASSYVERGGTEAFF.

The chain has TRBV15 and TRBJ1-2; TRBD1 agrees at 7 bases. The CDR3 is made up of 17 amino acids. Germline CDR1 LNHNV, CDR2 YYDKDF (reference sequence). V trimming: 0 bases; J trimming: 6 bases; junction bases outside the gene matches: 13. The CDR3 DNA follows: TGTGCCACCAGCAGAGATTCGGCAGGGGGTAAAATCGATGGCTACACCTTC. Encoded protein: CATSRDSAGGKIDGYTF.

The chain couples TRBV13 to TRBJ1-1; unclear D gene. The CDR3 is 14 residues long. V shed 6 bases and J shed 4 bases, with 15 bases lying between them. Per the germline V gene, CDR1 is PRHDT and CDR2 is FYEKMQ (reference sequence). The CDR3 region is CASSPKSRATEAFF. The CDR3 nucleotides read TGTGCCAGCAGTCCAAAGTCCCGGGCCACTGAAGCTTTCTTT.

Here the CDR3 DNA reads TGTGCCAGTAGGGGACAGGCTCCTGAAGCTTTCTTT. This gives the protein CASRGQAPEAFF. V is TRBV19 and J is TRBJ1-1, with TRBD1 matching 8 bases. CDR1 is LNHDA and CDR2 is SQIVND in the germline V gene (reference sequence). Trimming took 6 bases from V and 6 from J; bases not matched to a gene: 3. The CDR3 is 12 residues long.

The CDR3 loop reads CASSPQPGLNQPQHF. The CDR3 DNA reads as TGTGCCAGCTCACCACAGCCCGGGCTCAATCAGCCCCAGCATTTT. The chain has TRBV18 and TRBJ1-5; D ambiguous. Germline loops: CDR1 KGHSH, CDR2 LQKENI. The CDR3 is 15 amino acids. Trimming took off 1 base at V and 3 bases at J, with 10 bases between the two ends.

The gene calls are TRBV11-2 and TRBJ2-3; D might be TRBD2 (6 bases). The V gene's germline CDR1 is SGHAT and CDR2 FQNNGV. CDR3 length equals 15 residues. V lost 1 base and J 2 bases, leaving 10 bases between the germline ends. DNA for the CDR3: TGTGCCAGCAGCTTAGGGGGGGTCCCCACAGATACGCAGTATTTT. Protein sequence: CASSLGGVPTDTQYF.

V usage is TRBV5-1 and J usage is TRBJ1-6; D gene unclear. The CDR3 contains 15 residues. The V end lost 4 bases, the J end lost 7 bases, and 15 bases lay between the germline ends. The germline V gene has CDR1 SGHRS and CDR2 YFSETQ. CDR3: CASSHDGSPNSPLHF. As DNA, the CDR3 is TGCGCCAGCAGCCATGACGGGTCCCCGAATTCACCCCTCCACTTT.

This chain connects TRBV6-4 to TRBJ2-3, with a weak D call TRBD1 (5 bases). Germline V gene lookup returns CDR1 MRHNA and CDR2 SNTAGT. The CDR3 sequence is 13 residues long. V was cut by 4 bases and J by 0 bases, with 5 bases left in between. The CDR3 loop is CASSGGSTDTQYF. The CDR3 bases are TGTGCCAGCAGTGGGGGCAGCACAGATACGCAGTATTTT.

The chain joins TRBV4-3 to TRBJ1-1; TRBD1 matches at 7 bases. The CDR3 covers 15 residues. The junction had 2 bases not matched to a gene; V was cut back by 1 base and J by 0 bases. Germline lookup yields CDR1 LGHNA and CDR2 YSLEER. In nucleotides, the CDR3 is TGCGCCAGCAGCCAAGGGGACAGATTGAACACTGAAGCTTTCTTT. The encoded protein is CASSQGDRLNTEAFF.

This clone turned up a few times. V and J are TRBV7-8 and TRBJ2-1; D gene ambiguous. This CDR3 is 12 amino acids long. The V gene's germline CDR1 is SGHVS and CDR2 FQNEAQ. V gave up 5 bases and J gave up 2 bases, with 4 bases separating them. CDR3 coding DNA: TGTGCCAGCAGCCCGACCTACAATGAGCAGTTCTTC. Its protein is CASSPTYNEQFF.

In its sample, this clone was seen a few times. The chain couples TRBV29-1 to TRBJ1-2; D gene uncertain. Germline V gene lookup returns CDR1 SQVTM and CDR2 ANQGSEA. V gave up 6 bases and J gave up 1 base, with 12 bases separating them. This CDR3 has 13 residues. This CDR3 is CSVIGNGNYGYTF. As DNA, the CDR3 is TGCAGCGTCATCGGGAATGGTAACTATGGCTACACCTTC. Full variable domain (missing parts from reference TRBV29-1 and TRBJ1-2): SAVISQKPSRDICQRGTSLTIQCQVDSQVTMMFWYRQQPGQSLTLIATANQGSEATYESGFVIDKFPISRPNLTFSTLTVSNMSPEDSSIYLCSVIGNGNYGYTFGSGTRLTVV.

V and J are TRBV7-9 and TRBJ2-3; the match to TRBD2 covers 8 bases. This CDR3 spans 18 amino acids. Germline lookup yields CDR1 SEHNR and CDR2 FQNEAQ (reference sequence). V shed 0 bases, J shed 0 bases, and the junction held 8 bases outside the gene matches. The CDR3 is CASSLAVTSGASTDTQYF. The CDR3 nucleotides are TGTGCCAGCAGCTTAGCGGTAACTAGCGGTGCTAGCACAGATACGCAGTATTTT.

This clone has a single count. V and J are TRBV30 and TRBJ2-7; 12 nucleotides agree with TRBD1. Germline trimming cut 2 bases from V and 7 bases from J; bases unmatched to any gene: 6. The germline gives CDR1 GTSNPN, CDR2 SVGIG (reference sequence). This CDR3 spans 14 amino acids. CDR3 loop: CAWSRDRGLGEQYF. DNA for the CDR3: TGTGCCTGGAGTCGGGACAGGGGGCTCGGGGAGCAGTACTTC.

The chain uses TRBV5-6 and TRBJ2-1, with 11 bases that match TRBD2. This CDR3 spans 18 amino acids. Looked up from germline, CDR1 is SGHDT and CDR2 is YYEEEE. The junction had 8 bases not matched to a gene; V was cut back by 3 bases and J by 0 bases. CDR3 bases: TGTGCCAGCAGCTCGCTGACTAGCGGGGTTAGCTCCTACAATGAGCAGTTCTTC. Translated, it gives CASSSLTSGVSSYNEQFF.

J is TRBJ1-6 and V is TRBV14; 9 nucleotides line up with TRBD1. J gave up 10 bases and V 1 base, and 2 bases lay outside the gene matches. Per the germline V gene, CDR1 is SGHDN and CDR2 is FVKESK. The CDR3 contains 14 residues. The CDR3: CASSQGTGVSPLHF. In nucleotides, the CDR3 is TGTGCCAGCAGCCAAGGGACAGGGGTGTCACCCCTCCACTTT.

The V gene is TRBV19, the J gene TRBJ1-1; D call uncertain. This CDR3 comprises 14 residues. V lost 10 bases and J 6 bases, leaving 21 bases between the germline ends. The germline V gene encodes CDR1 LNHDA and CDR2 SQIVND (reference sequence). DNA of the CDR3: TGTGCCACTCAGGACCGGGCCAAGAGCGCTGAAGCTTTCTTT. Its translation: CATQDRAKSAEAFF.

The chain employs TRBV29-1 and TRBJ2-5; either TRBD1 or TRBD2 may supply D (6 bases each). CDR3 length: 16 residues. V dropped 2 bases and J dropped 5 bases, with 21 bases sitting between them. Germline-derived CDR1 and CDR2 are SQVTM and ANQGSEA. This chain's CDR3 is CSVERTLRGRGETQYF. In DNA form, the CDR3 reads TGCAGCGTTGAACGGACCCTTCGGGGGCGCGGGGAGACCCAGTACTTC.

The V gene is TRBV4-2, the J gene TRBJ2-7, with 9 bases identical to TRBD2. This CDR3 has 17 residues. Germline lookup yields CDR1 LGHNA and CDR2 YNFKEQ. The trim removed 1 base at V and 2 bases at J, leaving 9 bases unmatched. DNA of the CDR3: TGTGCCAGCAGCCAAGTTGGGCAAGGGACTAGCACCTACGAGCAGTACTTC. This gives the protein CASSQVGQGTSTYEQYF.

The CDR3 coding sequence is TGTGCCAGCAGCTCCAGGGGGGGGCAGGTGGACACCGGGGAGCTGTTTTTT. It yields the protein CASSSRGGQVDTGELFF. The chain combines TRBV7-2 with TRBJ2-2; TRBD1 or TRBD2 may be the D gene (7 bases each). With 4 bases removed from V and 3 bases from J, the gap between germline ends came to 18 bases. This CDR3 is built from 17 residues. Germline-derived CDR1 and CDR2 are SGHTA and FQGNSA.

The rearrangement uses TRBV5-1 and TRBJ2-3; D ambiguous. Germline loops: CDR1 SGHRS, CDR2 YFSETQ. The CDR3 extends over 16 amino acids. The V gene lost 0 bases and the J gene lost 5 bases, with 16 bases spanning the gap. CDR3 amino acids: CASSLGAPRVGDTQYF. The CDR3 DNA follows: TGCGCCAGCAGCTTGGGGGCACCTCGAGTGGGAGATACGCAGTATTTT.

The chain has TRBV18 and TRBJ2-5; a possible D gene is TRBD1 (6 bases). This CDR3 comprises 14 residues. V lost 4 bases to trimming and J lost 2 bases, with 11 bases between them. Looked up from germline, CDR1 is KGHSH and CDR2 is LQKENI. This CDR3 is CASSRETGQETQYF. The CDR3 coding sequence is TGTGCCAGCTCACGAGAGACAGGTCAAGAGACCCAGTACTTC.

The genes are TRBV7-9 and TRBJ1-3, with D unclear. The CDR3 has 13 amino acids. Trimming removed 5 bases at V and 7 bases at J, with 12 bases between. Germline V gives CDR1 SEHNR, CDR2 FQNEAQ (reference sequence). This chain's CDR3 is CASSPLNGNTIYF. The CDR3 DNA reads TGTGCCAGCAGCCCTCTTAACGGGAACACCATATATTTT.

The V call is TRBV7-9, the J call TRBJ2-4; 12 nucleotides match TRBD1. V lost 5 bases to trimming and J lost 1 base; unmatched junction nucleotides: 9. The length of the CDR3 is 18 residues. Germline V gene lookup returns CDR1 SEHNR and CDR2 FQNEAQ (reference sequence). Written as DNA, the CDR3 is TGTGCCAGCAGCCCCGGGACAGGGGGCTATAGGGCCAAAAACATTCAGTACTTC. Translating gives CASSPGTGGYRAKNIQYF.

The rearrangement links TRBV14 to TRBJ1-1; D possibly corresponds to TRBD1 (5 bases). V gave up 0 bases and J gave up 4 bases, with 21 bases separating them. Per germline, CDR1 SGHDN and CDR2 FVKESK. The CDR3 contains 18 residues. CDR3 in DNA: TGTGCCAGCAGCCAAGATAGGGCCAGGGCAAGGGGCAGCACTGAAGCTTTCTTT. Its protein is CASSQDRARARGSTEAFF. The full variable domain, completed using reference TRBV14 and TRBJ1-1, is EAGVTQFPSHSVIEKGQTVTLRCDPISGHDNLYWYRRVMGKEIKFLLHFVKESKQDESGMPNNRFLAERTGGTYSTLKVQPAELEDSGVYFCASSQDRARARGSTEAFFGQGTRLTVV.